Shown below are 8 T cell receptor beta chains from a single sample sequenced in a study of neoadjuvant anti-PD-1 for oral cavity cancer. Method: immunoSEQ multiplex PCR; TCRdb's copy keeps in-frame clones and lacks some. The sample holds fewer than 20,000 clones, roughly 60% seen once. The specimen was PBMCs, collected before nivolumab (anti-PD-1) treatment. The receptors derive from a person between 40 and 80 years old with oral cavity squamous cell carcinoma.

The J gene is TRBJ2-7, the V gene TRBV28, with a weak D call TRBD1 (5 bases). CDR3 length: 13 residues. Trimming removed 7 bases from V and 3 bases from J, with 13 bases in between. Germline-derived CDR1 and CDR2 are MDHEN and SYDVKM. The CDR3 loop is CASTKDTLYEQYF. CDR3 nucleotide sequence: TGTGCCAGCACTAAGGACACACTCTACGAGCAGTACTTC.

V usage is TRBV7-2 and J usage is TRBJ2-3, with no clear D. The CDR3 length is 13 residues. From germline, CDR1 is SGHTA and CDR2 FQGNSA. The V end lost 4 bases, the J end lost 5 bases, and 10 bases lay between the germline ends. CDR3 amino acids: CASSSLTVDTQYF. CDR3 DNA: TGTGCCAGCAGCTCCCTCACCGTAGATACGCAGTATTTT.

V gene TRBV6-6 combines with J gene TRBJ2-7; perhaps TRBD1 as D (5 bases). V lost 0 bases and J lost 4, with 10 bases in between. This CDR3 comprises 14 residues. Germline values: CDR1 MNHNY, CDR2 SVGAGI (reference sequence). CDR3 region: CASSYSAGLYEQYF. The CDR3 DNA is TGTGCCAGCAGTTACTCAGCAGGGTTGTACGAGCAGTACTTC.

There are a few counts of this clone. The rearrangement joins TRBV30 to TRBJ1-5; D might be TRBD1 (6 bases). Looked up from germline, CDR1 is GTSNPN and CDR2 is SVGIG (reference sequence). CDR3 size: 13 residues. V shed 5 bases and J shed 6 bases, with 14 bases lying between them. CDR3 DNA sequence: TGTGCCTGGGGAACAGGGCTGGGTCAGCCCCAGCATTTT. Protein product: CAWGTGLGQPQHF.

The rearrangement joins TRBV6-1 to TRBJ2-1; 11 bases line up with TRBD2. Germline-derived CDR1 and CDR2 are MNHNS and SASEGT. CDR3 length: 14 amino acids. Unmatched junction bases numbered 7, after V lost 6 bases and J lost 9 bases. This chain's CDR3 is CASRTSGNQGEQFF. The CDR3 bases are TGTGCCAGCAGGACTAGCGGGAATCAGGGTGAGCAGTTCTTC.

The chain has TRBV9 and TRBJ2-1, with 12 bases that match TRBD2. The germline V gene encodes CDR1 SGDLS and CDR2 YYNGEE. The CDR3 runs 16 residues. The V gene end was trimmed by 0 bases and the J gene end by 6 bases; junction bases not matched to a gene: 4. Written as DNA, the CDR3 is TGTGCCAGCAGCGTAGCACTAGCGGGGGGAAGCAATGAGCAGTTCTTC. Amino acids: CASSVALAGGSNEQFF.

The CDR3 loop is CASRPGGGSAFF. DNA for the CDR3: TGTGCCAGCAGGCCCGGCGGCGGCTCGGCTTTCTTT. The V gene is TRBV6-5, the J gene TRBJ1-1, with no clear D. The V end was cut by 6 bases, the J end by 11 bases, with 16 bases between. Per the germline V gene, CDR1 is MNHEY and CDR2 is SVGAGI. The CDR3 spans 12 residues.

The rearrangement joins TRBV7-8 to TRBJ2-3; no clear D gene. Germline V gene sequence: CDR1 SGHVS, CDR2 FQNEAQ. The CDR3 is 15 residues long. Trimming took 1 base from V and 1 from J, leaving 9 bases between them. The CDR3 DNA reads TGTGCCAGCAGCTTAGTTTTGGCTGGCACAGATACGCAGTATTTT. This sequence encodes CASSLVLAGTDTQYF.